This entry features one T cell receptor (beta chain) sequence. This CDR3 has 12 amino acids. The germline gives CDR1 SGDLS, CDR2 YYNGEE. V was trimmed by 0 bases and J by 5 bases, leaving 6 bases between them. The sample originates from a study of T cell responses to AZD1222 COVID-19 vaccine. The method was immunoSEQ multiplex PCR; TCRdb's version includes in-frame clones alone and lacks a portion of them. The sample shows 120,000 or so clones, around 82% of them seen only once. The receptor was isolated from an adult in good health. The sample in question was peripheral blood, obtained on day 0 of AZD1222 vaccination. The chain joins TRBV9 to TRBJ2-7; no firm D call. The CDR3 DNA reads TGTGCCAGCAGCGTAGGGTTCAACGAGCAGTACTTC. Translated, it gives CASSVGFNEQYF.